This TCR beta chain was identified in a study of shared clonotypes between healthy human individuals. On the study more broadly: Per donor, three plates held CD4 naive cells, three held CD4 memory, two held CD8 naive and one held CD8 memory. Study-wide results and caveats: Generation probability values for non-shared clonotypes were lower than those for clonotypes shared by all four donors. Tissue TCR repertoires likely differ from these blood-only repertoires.

As to this clone: Its antigen is currently unknown.

Genomic DNA belonging to each subset was distributed in equal measure over several immunoSEQ plates. The protocol was immunoSEQ multiplex PCR, while the TCRdb copy is restricted to in-frame clones and leaves out a portion. Of some 1 million clones detected, around 76% appear once; the ten largest clones hold 1.4% to 1.5%. The CDR3 has 14 amino acids. The V and J ends lost 8 bases and 4 bases, in that order; junction bases with no gene match: 7. Germline CDR1 and CDR2: SGHTA and FQGTGA. This sequence originates from a man aged 18 to 29 in good health. The specimen sequenced was memory CD4+ T cells sorted from blood. Subset: CD45RA-negative fraction. The chain is built from TRBV7-3 and TRBJ1-4; TRBD1 agrees at 7 bases. CDR3 region: CASGVDRDNEKLFF. The CDR3 coding sequence is TGTGCCAGCGGGGTCGACAGGGATAATGAAAAACTGTTTTTT.